Here is one T cell receptor beta chain with its context. This entry comes from a study of control samples from healthy donors and cancer patients. Only in-frame clones appear in the TCRdb table, and some are missing; sequencing was by immunoSEQ multiplex PCR. The table includes about 71,000 clones, nearly 90% detected once. The CDR3 totals 15 residues. V was shortened by 6 bases and J by 4 bases, with 13 bases between the two germline ends. The V gene's germline CDR1 is SNHLY and CDR2 FYNNEI. This TCR was sampled from a man aged 55-75 years with lung cancer. The chain recombines TRBV2 with TRBJ2-6, with D hard to call. Sequencing was carried out using PBMCs. CDR3 loop: CASREYRAGANVLTF. In nucleotides, the CDR3 is TGTGCCAGCAGGGAATACAGAGCAGGGGCCAACGTCCTGACTTTC.